This T cell receptor beta chain was sequenced in a study of blood T cell repertoires in COVID-19. The wider study: The samples span acute and convalescent COVID-19 from the United States, Italy and Spain. PBMCs, B-cell-depleted T cells, or T cells were the source of the cDNA or gDNA that made up the material.

Unmatched junction bases numbered 11, after V lost 6 bases and J lost 7 bases. The CDR3 consists of 15 residues. Looked up from germline, CDR1 is SNHLY and CDR2 is FYNNEI. Authors' data handling: From reference gene primer amplification, estimates of nucleated cell counts were derived. The protocol was immunoSEQ multiplex PCR, while the TCRdb copy is restricted to in-frame clones and leaves out a portion. V and J calls and clone size follow that table, whereas D and trimming were derived from the DNA. The sample holds around 92,000 clones, approximately 85% seen once. This TCR came from a human donor in a cohort sampled during active COVID-19. The specimen sequenced was peripheral blood. The V and J genes are TRBV2 and TRBJ1-5; the match to TRBD1 covers 8 bases. The CDR3 nucleotides are TGTGCCAGCAGCCAAGACAGGGGCTCAGGGCAGCCCCAGCATTTT. Translating gives CASSQDRGSGQPQHF.